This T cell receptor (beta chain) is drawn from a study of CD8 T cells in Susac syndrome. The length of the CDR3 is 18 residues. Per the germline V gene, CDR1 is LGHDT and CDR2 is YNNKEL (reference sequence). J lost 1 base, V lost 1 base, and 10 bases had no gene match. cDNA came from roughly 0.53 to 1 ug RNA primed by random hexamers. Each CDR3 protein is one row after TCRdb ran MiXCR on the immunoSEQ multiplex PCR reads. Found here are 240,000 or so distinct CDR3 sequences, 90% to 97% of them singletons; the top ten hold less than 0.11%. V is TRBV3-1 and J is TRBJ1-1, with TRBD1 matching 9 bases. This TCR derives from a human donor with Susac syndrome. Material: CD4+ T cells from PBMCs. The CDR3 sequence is CASSQGGRDRVRNTEAFF. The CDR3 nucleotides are TGTGCCAGCAGCCAAGGCGGGCGGGACAGGGTGAGGAACACTGAAGCTTTCTTT. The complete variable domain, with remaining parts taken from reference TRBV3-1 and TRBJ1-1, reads DTAVSQTPKYLVTQMGNDKSIKCEQNLGHDTMYWYKQDSKKFLKIMFSYNNKELIINETVPNRFSPKSPDKAHLNLHINSLELGDSAVYFCASSQGGRDRVRNTEAFFGQGTRLTVV.